A single sample gave rise to the 23 T cell receptor beta chains below, sequenced in a study of post-analysis software for immune sequencing data. The TCR beta cDNA libraries carried unique molecular identifiers. From the PCR reads, TCRdb called clonotypes with MiXCR, one entry per CDR3 protein. This table holds about 430,000 distinct CDR3 sequences, 39% found once. Study results and caveats: Included in a set of about 5 TRBV segments more frequent in patients than controls were TRBV5-6, TRBV5-1 and TRBV20-1.

Antigens of these TCRs are unknown. Sequenced: blood. The receptors shown here come from a girl aged 2-10 years with multiple sclerosis.

This clonotype was found once. This may stem from a read error, because a much larger clone lies one nucleotide away. V gene TRBV29-1 combines with J gene TRBJ2-6; TRBD2 matches at 7 bases. Per germline, CDR1 SQVTM and CDR2 ANQGSEA. The CDR3 totals 14 residues. The trim removed 4 bases at V and 3 bases at J, leaving 3 bases unmatched. CDR3 sequence reads: CSVGGGDGANVLTF. DNA of the CDR3: TGCAGCGTTGGGGGAGGGGATGGGGCCAACGTCCTGACTTTC. The full variable domain, rest sourced from reference TRBV29-1 and TRBJ2-6, is SAVISQKPSRDICQRGTSLTIQCQVDSQVTMMFWYRQQPGQSLTLIATANQGSEATYESGFVIDKFPISRPNLTFSTLTVSNMSPEDSSIYLCSVGGGDGANVLTFGAGSRLTVL.

This chain joins TRBV6-5 and TRBJ2-1, with D unresolved. V was pared by 2 bases and J by 1 base, with 6 bases between. CDR3 length: 14 amino acids. Germline-derived CDR1 and CDR2 are MNHEY and SVGAGI. In DNA, the CDR3 is TGTGCCAGCAGTTACAGGGTTTCCTACAATGAGCAGTTCTTC. Amino acids: CASSYRVSYNEQFF.

This rearrangement joins TRBV28 to TRBJ1-2; D is perhaps TRBD1 (5 bases). Germline V gives CDR1 MDHEN, CDR2 SYDVKM. The CDR3 spans 13 residues. Trimming left V 5 bases short and J 3 bases short, with 10 bases between. CDR3 nucleotide sequence: TGTGCCAGCAGTCATGAGACAGACTATGGCTACACCTTC. As protein: CASSHETDYGYTF.

The V and J genes are TRBV12-3 or TRBV12-4 and TRBJ2-5; TRBD1 matches at 9 bases. V was pared by 6 bases and J by 6 bases, with 8 bases of the junction left unmatched. This CDR3 has 14 amino acids. The CDR3 coding sequence is TGTGCCAGCAGACGAGGGACAGGGAGGCAGACCCAGTACTTC. Its protein product is CASRRGTGRQTQYF.

The chain links TRBV29-1 to TRBJ2-7; TRBD1 aligns across 7 bases. With V trimmed by 3 bases and J by 5 bases, 7 bases remained unmatched. This CDR3 spans 13 amino acids. Germline CDR1 is SQVTM and CDR2 is ANQGSEA. CDR3 coding DNA: TGCAGCGTTGACCAGGGACAGAGCCACGAGCAGTACTTC. Translating gives CSVDQGQSHEQYF.

This clonotype has more than one count but fewer than ten. This sequence joins TRBV6-2 or TRBV6-3 and TRBJ2-7; D gene ambiguous. V lost 7 bases to trimming and J lost 0 bases, with 7 bases between them. Germline loops: CDR1 MNHEY, CDR2 SVGEGT. The CDR3 has 12 residues. Written as DNA, the CDR3 is TGTGCCAGCATGGGCTACTCCTACGAGCAGTACTTC. Translated: CASMGYSYEQYF.

The gene calls are TRBV7-2 and TRBJ1-2, with no clear D. Trimming removed 5 bases at V and 3 bases at J, with 10 bases between. Germline values: CDR1 SGHTA, CDR2 FQGNSA. This CDR3 contains 13 residues. The CDR3 DNA reads as TGTGCCAGCAGCCTCCCCCGATACTATGGCTACACCTTC. Protein sequence: CASSLPRYYGYTF.

This chain connects TRBV6-5 to TRBJ1-1, with D tentatively TRBD1 (6 bases). Trimming cost V 1 base and J 4 bases, with 13 bases left between them. Germline V gene lookup returns CDR1 MNHEY and CDR2 SVGAGI. The CDR3 is 15 amino acids. DNA of the CDR3: TGTGCCAGCAGTTACTTGGGGCGCAGGGGCACTGAAGCTTTCTTT. Protein product: CASSYLGRRGTEAFF.

The CDR3 here is CASSSGQGLPYEQYF. Written as DNA, the CDR3 is TGTGCCAGCAGCTCCGGACAGGGGCTTCCCTACGAGCAGTACTTC. The V gene is TRBV7-2, the J gene TRBJ2-7; 9 bases are a match to TRBD1. Trimming took 4 bases from V and 2 from J; bases not matched to a gene: 6. This CDR3 has 15 residues. Per germline, CDR1 SGHTA and CDR2 FQGNSA. Looking up the rest from reference TRBV7-2 and TRBJ2-7 gives the full variable domain: GAGVSQSPSNKVTEKGKDVELRCDPISGHTALYWYRQSLGQGLEFLIYFQGNSAPDKSGLPSDRFSAERTGGSVSTLTIQRTQQEDSAVYLCASSSGQGLPYEQYFGPGTRLTVT.

The chain joins TRBV25-1 to TRBJ2-1; D may be TRBD2 (5 bases). Germline V CDR1 and CDR2: MGHDK, SYGVNS. The CDR3 loop spans 14 amino acids. The germline V and J ends were trimmed by 4 bases and 5 bases, with 12 bases remaining between them. CDR3 protein: CASSGWTVDNEQFF. CDR3 DNA sequence: TGTGCCAGCAGTGGATGGACTGTAGACAATGAGCAGTTCTTC.

This clonotype was seen a few times. The gene calls are TRBV20-1 and TRBJ2-3; 8 bases fit TRBD2. With V trimmed by 1 base and J by 0 bases, 3 bases remained unmatched. Germline V gene lookup returns CDR1 DFQATT and CDR2 SNEGSKA (reference sequence). This CDR3 has 15 amino acids. The CDR3: CSARGLALSTDTQYF. The CDR3, as DNA: TGCAGTGCTAGAGGACTAGCGCTTAGCACAGATACGCAGTATTTT.

The CDR3 reads CSVETGVTGEQYF. The CDR3 coding sequence is TGCAGCGTTGAGACGGGAGTTACGGGCGAGCAGTACTTC. The V gene is TRBV29-1, the J gene TRBJ2-7; tentative D call: TRBD2 (6 bases). Trimming took off 3 bases at V and 6 bases at J, with 15 bases between the two ends. CDR1 is SQVTM, CDR2 ANQGSEA, per germline. The CDR3 spans 13 residues.

The chain carries TRBV18 and TRBJ2-7; TRBD1 aligns across 7 bases. Germline assignment: CDR1 KGHSH and CDR2 LQKENI. This CDR3 has 15 amino acids. J gave up 3 bases and V 1 base, and 6 bases lay outside the gene matches. The CDR3 here is CASSPRRDRFYEQYF. The CDR3 nucleotides are TGTGCCAGCTCACCACGCCGGGACAGATTCTACGAGCAGTACTTC.

This clonotype has just a few counts. CDR3 region: CASSKLAGHSYEQYF. The DNA of the CDR3 is TGTGCCAGCAGCAAACTAGCGGGGCACTCCTACGAGCAGTACTTC. This rearrangement joins TRBV21-1 to TRBJ2-7; the table's TRBD2 call for D was not verified on the DNA. TRBV21-1 is termed a pseudogene. The CDR3 runs 15 residues.

The gene calls are TRBV20-1 and TRBJ2-7; TRBD2 is a possible D gene (5 bases). Trimming cost V 3 bases and J 0 bases, with 12 bases left between them. Germline V gene data show CDR1 as DFQATT and CDR2 as SNEGSKA (reference sequence). This CDR3 has 14 amino acids. CDR3 DNA sequence: TGCAGTGCTAGGGGCTCGGGGAGCTCCTACGAGCAGTACGTC. Encoded protein: CSARGSGSSYEQYV.

This sequence joins TRBV18 and TRBJ2-1; 7 nucleotides agree with TRBD1. This CDR3 region has 16 residues. In germline, CDR1 is KGHSH, CDR2 LQKENI. J gave up 6 bases and V 3 bases, and 11 bases lay outside the gene matches. The CDR3 sequence: CASSPYRDRDFNEQFF. The CDR3 DNA sequence: TGTGCCAGCTCACCCTACCGGGACAGAGACTTCAATGAGCAGTTCTTC.

The J gene is TRBJ2-1, the V gene TRBV20-1; 7 positions agree with TRBD1. V lost 6 bases, J lost 3 bases, and 8 bases stayed unmatched. The length of the CDR3 is 14 residues. Germline CDR1 and CDR2: DFQATT and SNEGSKA (reference sequence). The CDR3 coding sequence is TGCAGTGCACTACAGGGGCTAGGCTACAATGAGCAGTTCTTC. This translates into CSALQGLGYNEQFF.

A few counts support this clonotype. This sequence joins TRBV28 and TRBJ2-5, with 9 bases fitting TRBD1. CDR1 MDHEN and CDR2 SYDVKM come from the germline V gene. This CDR3 is built from 16 residues. The V gene end was trimmed by 6 bases and the J gene end by 5 bases; junction bases not matched to a gene: 13. The CDR3 loop is CASRHPGTGFRETQYF. The CDR3 DNA reads TGTGCCAGCAGACATCCCGGGACAGGGTTTAGGGAGACCCAGTACTTC.

CDR3 protein: CASSSDLDSYEQYF. CDR3 bases: TGTGCCAGCAGCTCCGACTTGGACTCCTACGAGCAGTACTTC. The chain is built from TRBV11-2 and TRBJ2-7; D call uncertain. Per the germline V gene, CDR1 is SGHAT and CDR2 is FQNNGV. CDR3 length: 14 amino acids. The V gene lost 4 bases and the J gene lost 0 bases, with 10 bases spanning the gap.

The rearrangement links TRBV20-1 to TRBJ1-6; the match to TRBD1 covers 10 bases. The germline gives CDR1 DFQATT, CDR2 SNEGSKA (reference sequence). There are 15 residues in the CDR3. Trimming at V came to 4 bases and at J to 10 bases, leaving 10 bases not matched to a gene. CDR3 nucleotides: TGCAGTGCTACGCCGACAGGGGGCGTAGGGTCACCCCTCCACTTT. It codes for CSATPTGGVGSPLHF.

The J gene is TRBJ2-3, the V gene TRBV27; no clear D. The CDR3 covers 14 residues. V gave up 2 bases and J gave up 5 bases, with 11 bases separating them. Germline V lookup: CDR1 MNHEY, CDR2 SMNVEV (reference sequence). The CDR3 protein is CASSLSRPEDTQYF. CDR3 DNA: TGTGCCAGCAGTTTAAGCAGGCCCGAAGATACGCAGTATTTT.

The chain couples TRBV24-1 to TRBJ1-5; tentatively, D is TRBD1 (6 bases). The germline CDR1 and CDR2 sequences are KGHDR and SFDVKD. CDR3 length: 13 amino acids. V lost 9 bases and J 4 bases, leaving 12 bases between the germline ends. The CDR3 DNA reads as TGTGCCACCGGGGGGCAGGGGAATCAGCCCCAGCATTTT. Its translation is CATGGQGNQPQHF.

This chain links TRBV28 with TRBJ1-6; tentative D call: TRBD1 (6 bases). The germline V gene encodes CDR1 MDHEN and CDR2 SYDVKM. V dropped 1 base and J dropped 7 bases, with 11 bases sitting between them. This CDR3 is 15 amino acids long. CDR3 nucleotides: TGTGCCAGCAGTTTATTTCAGGGGCGGAATTCACCCCTCCACTTT. Amino acids: CASSLFQGRNSPLHF.